The 30 T cell receptor beta chains reported below all come from one sample, sequenced in a study of blood T cell repertoires in COVID-19. Generated by immunoSEQ multiplex PCR, the TCRdb table keeps only in-frame clones and is missing some. The sample holds 75,000 or so clones, roughly 82% seen once. Sequenced material: peripheral blood. Receptor source: a man aged 55 to 70 with acute or convalescent COVID-19.

This clone was counted between two and nine times. The chain employs TRBV6-5 and TRBJ1-1; TRBD1 is a possible D gene (6 bases). V was clipped by 5 bases and J by 3 bases, with 13 bases between them. The germline V gene has CDR1 MNHEY and CDR2 SVGAGI. This CDR3 contains 14 residues. CDR3 sequence (DNA): TGTGCCAGCAGTAGTCAGGGGACACACACTGAAGCTTTCTTT. It translates to CASSSQGTHTEAFF.

The V call is TRBV6-1, the J call TRBJ2-7; 7 nucleotides agree with TRBD1. V trimming: 5 bases; J trimming: 3 bases; junction bases outside the gene matches: 4. The CDR3 has 13 residues. The germline CDR1 and CDR2 sequences are MNHNS and SASEGT. CDR3 nucleotides: TGTGCCAGCAGTTTCGGACAGGACTACGAGCAGTACTTC. It is translated as CASSFGQDYEQYF.

The CDR3: CASKVGEDRNTEAFF. The CDR3 DNA sequence: TGTGCCAGTAAGGTCGGGGAGGATAGGAACACTGAAGCTTTCTTT. This chain connects TRBV19 to TRBJ1-1; D remains unclear. The CDR3 runs 15 residues. The ends were cut back, 7 bases at V and 1 base at J, with 16 bases in the middle. Germline CDR1 LNHDA, CDR2 SQIVND (reference sequence).

This chain joins TRBV27 and TRBJ2-2; TRBD1 is a possible D gene (6 bases). V was clipped by 3 bases and J by 4 bases, with 9 bases between them. The CDR3 is made up of 14 amino acids. CDR1 MNHEY and CDR2 SMNVEV come from the germline V gene (reference sequence). The CDR3 region has the DNA TGTGCCAGCAGTTTTCAGGGGAGCACCGGGGAGCTGTTTTTT. This translates into CASSFQGSTGELFF.

This sequence joins TRBV6-5 and TRBJ1-2; 10 nucleotides match TRBD1. CDR1 is MNHEY and CDR2 is SVGAGI in the germline V gene. With V trimmed by 3 bases and J by 4 bases, 5 bases remained unmatched. The CDR3 contains 15 residues. CDR3 amino acids: CASSYRGTGVYGYTF. The CDR3 nucleotides read TGTGCCAGCAGTTATCGCGGGACAGGGGTCTATGGCTACACCTTC.

The genes are TRBV19 and TRBJ2-2; D not certain. Per germline, CDR1 LNHDA and CDR2 SQIVND (reference sequence). V was cut by 0 bases and J by 6 bases, with 11 bases left in between. CDR3 length: 15 amino acids. The CDR3 here is CASSIEVDRAGELFF. CDR3 bases: TGTGCCAGTAGTATAGAGGTCGATCGGGCCGGGGAGCTGTTTTTT.

The chain recombines TRBV4-2 with TRBJ2-1, with TRBD1 as a possible D gene (6 bases). The length of the CDR3 is 13 residues. V lost 1 base and J 10 bases, leaving 11 bases between the germline ends. The germline gives CDR1 LGHNA, CDR2 YNFKEQ. The CDR3: CASSQVRQGEQFF. The CDR3 coding sequence is TGTGCCAGCAGCCAAGTCCGTCAGGGGGAGCAGTTCTTC.

This clone was detected only once. The rearrangement joins TRBV6-5 to TRBJ2-7; D is uncertain. Trimming stripped 5 bases from V and 4 bases from J, with 6 bases between. Germline lookup yields CDR1 MNHEY and CDR2 SVGAGI. The CDR3 consists of 11 residues. This chain's CDR3 is CASSPLYEQYF. The CDR3 nucleotides read TGTGCCAGCAGTCCTTTATACGAGCAGTACTTC.

The genes are TRBV5-4 and TRBJ1-4; D gene uncertain. This CDR3 comprises 14 residues. Deletions cut 2 bases from V and 4 bases from J, with 9 bases between. CDR1 and CDR2 (germline): SGHNT, YYREEE (reference sequence). The CDR3 sequence is CASSLDIHNEKLFF. As DNA, the CDR3 is TGTGCCAGCAGCTTAGACATCCATAATGAAAAACTGTTTTTT.

This clone showed up just once. The genes are TRBV4-2 and TRBJ1-3; D not resolved. The CDR3 is 14 residues long. CDR1 and CDR2 from the germline V gene are LGHNA and YNFKEQ. Trimming removed 0 bases from V and 0 bases from J, with 3 bases in between. CDR3 amino acids: CASSQEASGNTIYF. The CDR3 coding sequence is TGTGCCAGCAGCCAAGAGGCCTCTGGAAACACCATATATTTT.

This chain joins TRBV7-2 and TRBJ2-5, with 7 bases identical to TRBD1. J lost 1 base, V lost 5 bases, and 7 bases had no gene match. This CDR3 is built from 15 residues. In germline, CDR1 is SGHTA, CDR2 FQGNSA. CDR3: CASSQSGTVQETQYF. CDR3 DNA sequence: TGTGCCAGCAGCCAATCCGGGACAGTCCAAGAGACCCAGTACTTC.

The CDR3 reads CASSSVQGAGQPQHF. CDR3 DNA sequence: TGTGCCAGCAGTTCGGTACAGGGGGCGGGTCAGCCCCAGCATTTT. The V call is TRBV6-5, the J call TRBJ1-5, with TRBD1 matching 9 bases. Germline V CDR1 and CDR2: MNHEY, SVGAGI. This CDR3 contains 15 residues. Trimming at V came to 4 bases and at J to 6 bases, leaving 7 bases not matched to a gene.

The gene calls are TRBV28 and TRBJ1-5; the match to TRBD1 covers 10 bases. This CDR3 comprises 16 residues. From germline, CDR1 is MDHEN and CDR2 SYDVKM. J lost 5 bases, V lost 6 bases, and 10 bases had no gene match. CDR3 residues: CASRGGGTGAYQPQHF. DNA of the CDR3: TGTGCCAGCAGGGGAGGGGGGACAGGGGCCTATCAGCCCCAGCATTTT.

The chain couples TRBV27 to TRBJ2-7, with D possibly TRBD1 on 6 matching bases. The CDR3 sequence is 15 residues long. Germline V lookup: CDR1 MNHEY, CDR2 SMNVEV (reference sequence). V shed 6 bases and J shed 5 bases, with 20 bases lying between them. The CDR3 region has the DNA TGTGCCAGCAGATCCGGAGACAGGTGGGGAGACGAGCAGTACTTC. It encodes CASRSGDRWGDEQYF.

J is TRBJ2-5 and V is TRBV18, with a tentative D call TRBD1 (6 bases). CDR3 length equals 16 residues. Germline values: CDR1 KGHSH, CDR2 LQKENI. The V end lost 1 base, the J end lost 1 base, and 13 bases lay between the germline ends. The CDR3 DNA reads as TGTGCCAGCTCACCACGCCGGGACACCTTCCAAGAGACCCAGTACTTC. Its translation is CASSPRRDTFQETQYF.

This clone has only one observation. This rearrangement joins TRBV18 to TRBJ1-6, with 7 nucleotides matching TRBD1. V was clipped by 3 bases and J by 3 bases; unmatched bases: 8. The germline V gene has CDR1 KGHSH and CDR2 LQKENI. There are 17 residues in the CDR3. The CDR3 loop reads CASSPNRGGVYNSPLHF. Here the CDR3 DNA reads TGTGCCAGCTCACCGAACAGGGGCGGCGTCTATAATTCACCCCTCCACTTT.

This clone was detected once. Written as DNA, the CDR3 is TGTGCCAGCAGCTTAGCCTATGTCTCCTACGAGCAGTACTTC. This codes for CASSLAYVSYEQYF. The V gene is TRBV7-2, the J gene TRBJ2-7; D call uncertain. CDR3 size: 14 residues. V was clipped by 0 bases and J by 0 bases, with 6 bases between them. The V gene's germline CDR1 is SGHTA and CDR2 FQGNSA.

This chain uses TRBV18 with TRBJ2-1; 8 positions match TRBD2. The V and J ends lost 3 bases and 3 bases, in that order; junction bases with no gene match: 7. The CDR3 spans 16 residues. Germline V gene data show CDR1 as KGHSH and CDR2 as LQKENI. The DNA of the CDR3 is TGTGCCAGCTCACCTCCTCAGGGACTAGTCTACAATGAGCAGTTCTTC. It is translated as CASSPPQGLVYNEQFF.

In DNA form, the CDR3 reads TGTGCCAGCAAGCGGGACAGGTGGGATGATACGCAGTATTTT. Its translation is CASKRDRWDDTQYF. The chain combines TRBV28 with TRBJ2-3, with D possibly matching TRBD1 (8 bases). This CDR3 has 14 residues. V was cut by 7 bases and J by 6 bases, with 17 bases left in between. CDR1 and CDR2 (germline): MDHEN, SYDVKM.

V and J are TRBV5-5 and TRBJ1-6, with a tentative D call TRBD1 (6 bases). The V gene lost 5 bases and the J gene lost 7 bases, with 13 bases spanning the gap. From germline, CDR1 is SGHKS and CDR2 YYEKEE (reference sequence). This CDR3 has 14 residues. The CDR3 DNA sequence: TGTGCCAGCAGTTTTGCAGGGGAAAATTCACCCCTCCACTTT. It translates to CASSFAGENSPLHF.

This sequence joins TRBV5-8 and TRBJ2-7, with unresolved D. The germline V gene has CDR1 SGHTS and CDR2 YDEGEE. V was clipped by 0 bases and J by 6 bases, with 10 bases between them. The CDR3 runs to 13 residues. CDR3 DNA sequence: TGTGCCAGCAGCTTGGTTCGGGTTGCCGAGCAGTACTTC. The encoded protein is CASSLVRVAEQYF. Full variable domain (outside the CDR3, taken from reference TRBV5-8 and TRBJ2-7): EAGVTQSPTHLIKTRGQQATLRCSPISGHTSVYWYQQALGLGLQFLLWYDEGEERNRGNFPPRFSGRQFPNYSSELNVNALELEDSALYLCASSLVRVAEQYFGPGTRLTVT.

The rearrangement joins TRBV7-2 to TRBJ2-5; 10 bases match TRBD2. Trimming took 4 bases from V and 5 from J; bases not matched to a gene: 10. The CDR3 extends over 16 amino acids. Germline V gene lookup returns CDR1 SGHTA and CDR2 FQGNSA. CDR3 nucleotides: TGTGCCAGCAGCTCTGGAGCAGCGGGGGGGCTGGAGACCCAGTACTTC. It codes for CASSSGAAGGLETQYF.

The rearrangement joins TRBV5-1 to TRBJ2-7, with TRBD2 matching over 8 bases. The V and J ends lost 5 bases and 6 bases, in that order; junction bases with no gene match: 7. The germline V gene has CDR1 SGHRS and CDR2 YFSETQ. This CDR3 contains 13 residues. The CDR3 nucleotides are TGCGCCAGCAGTGAGAGCGGGAGTCGCGAGCAGTACTTC. Its protein is CASSESGSREQYF.

The chain joins TRBV6-5 to TRBJ2-7; unclear D gene. This CDR3 comprises 13 residues. Trimming cost V 6 bases and J 1 base, with 10 bases left between them. The V gene's germline CDR1 is MNHEY and CDR2 SVGAGI. This chain's CDR3 is CASRLFISYEQYF. In DNA form, the CDR3 reads TGTGCCAGCAGACTCTTTATATCCTACGAGCAGTACTTC.

As for this clone: An end of the junction differs from the germline gene, which may be a read error. The V and J genes are TRBV7-7 and TRBJ2-3; 8 bases are shared with TRBD2. Germline assignment: CDR1 SSHAT and CDR2 FNYEAQ (reference sequence). CDR3 length equals 14 residues. As DNA, the CDR3 is TGTGCTAGCAGCTCGGGACTAGGGGTGGATACGCAGTATTTT. Translation: CASSSGLGVDTQYF.

The chain couples TRBV4-1 to TRBJ2-1; TRBD2 might be the D (7 bases). Germline loops: CDR1 MGHRA, CDR2 YSYEKL. The CDR3 contains 18 residues. V was clipped by 1 base and J by 9 bases, with 25 bases between them. The CDR3, as DNA: TGCGCCAGCAGCCAAGCCGCAGGGGAGGGAATTCTAACCAGTGAGCAGTTCTTC. Its translation: CASSQAAGEGILTSEQFF.

This rearrangement joins TRBV6-2 or TRBV6-3 to TRBJ1-5; 9 positions match TRBD1. The CDR3 totals 13 residues. Per the germline V gene, CDR1 is MNHEY and CDR2 is SVGEGT. Trimming took 5 bases from V and 4 from J; bases not matched to a gene: 0. As DNA, the CDR3 is TGTGCCAGCAGTGACAGGGGGAATCAGCCCCAGCATTTT. Protein product: CASSDRGNQPQHF.

J is TRBJ2-1 and V is TRBV11-2; possible D gene TRBD2, 6 bases. Trimming took off 0 bases at V and 0 bases at J, with 9 bases between the two ends. CDR3 length: 16 amino acids. CDR1 and CDR2 from the germline V gene are SGHAT and FQNNGV. The CDR3 region has the DNA TGTGCCAGCAGCTTAGATCAGGGAGGCTCCTACAATGAGCAGTTCTTC. This sequence encodes CASSLDQGGSYNEQFF.

The rearrangement uses TRBV5-1 and TRBJ2-1, with TRBD2 matching 14 bases. From germline, CDR1 is SGHRS and CDR2 YFSETQ. The V and J ends lost 4 bases and 6 bases, in that order; junction bases with no gene match: 3. CDR3 size: 15 residues. CDR3 sequence reads: CASSKTSGGANEQFF. The CDR3 nucleotides read TGCGCCAGCAGCAAGACTAGCGGGGGGGCCAATGAGCAGTTCTTC.

V gene TRBV9 combines with J gene TRBJ2-3; the D is unclear. The CDR3 totals 14 residues. V lost 6 bases to trimming and J lost 7 bases, with 18 bases between them. Germline V gene sequence: CDR1 SGDLS, CDR2 YYNGEE. The CDR3 loop reads CASNLGEPMNTQYF. As DNA, the CDR3 is TGTGCCAGCAACCTCGGAGAGCCGATGAATACGCAGTATTTT.